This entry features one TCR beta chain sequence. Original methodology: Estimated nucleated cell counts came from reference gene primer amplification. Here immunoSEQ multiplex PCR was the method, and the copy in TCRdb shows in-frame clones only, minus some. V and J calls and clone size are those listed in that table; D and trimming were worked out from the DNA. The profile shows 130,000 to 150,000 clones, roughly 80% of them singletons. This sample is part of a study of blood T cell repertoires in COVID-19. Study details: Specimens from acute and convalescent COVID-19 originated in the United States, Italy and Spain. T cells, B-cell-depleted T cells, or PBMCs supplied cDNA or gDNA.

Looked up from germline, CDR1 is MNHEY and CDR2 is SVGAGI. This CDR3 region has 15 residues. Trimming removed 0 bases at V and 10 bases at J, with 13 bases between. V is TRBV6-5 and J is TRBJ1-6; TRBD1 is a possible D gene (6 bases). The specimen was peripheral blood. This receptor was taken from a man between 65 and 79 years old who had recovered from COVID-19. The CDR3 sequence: CASSYSPGEYSPLHF. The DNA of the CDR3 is TGTGCCAGCAGTTACTCCCCAGGGGAATACTCACCCCTCCACTTT.